The TCR beta chain described here comes from a study of spatial heterogeneity in lung cancer. At the level of the study: Fewer alpha-chain than beta-chain sequences were consistently detected. Whole-study results and caveats: Blood carried ubiquitous expanded tumor TCRs more at resection than follow-up.

CDR3 length equals 16 residues. The V and J ends lost 3 bases and 0 bases, in that order; junction bases with no gene match: 2. Germline assignment: CDR1 MDHEN and CDR2 SYDVKM. Time point indicated: sample taken at primary tumor resection. No cell sorting; template was whole RNA from tumor, lung tissue or PBMC. Samples were obtained from some 70 donors, all untreated early-stage non-small cell lung cancer patients. TCR cDNA molecules each had a unique molecular identifier. From the 5' RACE reads, TCRdb called clonotypes with MiXCR, one entry per CDR3 protein. The sample lists under 100,000 distinct CDR3 sequences; about 9.4% were seen once. This clonotype was picked up a small number of times. Its antigen is currently unknown.

This sequence originates from a male donor with early-stage non-small cell lung cancer. The chain uses TRBV28 and TRBJ2-7; 13 bases are shared with TRBD2. The sequenced sample was PBMCs, obtained at surgery. CDR3 residues: CASSLGTSGASYEQYF. The DNA for the CDR3 is TGTGCCAGCAGTTTGGGGACTAGCGGGGCCTCCTACGAGCAGTACTTC. Based on the CDR3 plus reference TRBV28 and TRBJ2-7, the full variable domain is DVKVTQSSRYLVKRTGEKVFLECVQDMDHENMFWYRQDPGLGLRLIYFSYDVKMKEKGDIPEGYSVSREKKERFSLILESASTNQTSMYLCASSLGTSGASYEQYFGPGTRLTVT.